This T cell receptor (beta chain) was obtained from a study of T-cell reconstitution after alpha-beta-depleted transplantation in children. Overall study findings and caveats: In patients about two months after transplant, alpha-beta T cells reportedly arose from several hundred expanded graft clones.

In regard to this clonotype: Its antigen is unidentified.

Molecular barcoding with unique molecular identifiers was used for the TCRbeta library. TCRdb reprocessed the PCR reads with MiXCR, giving one entry per CDR3 protein. The data hold fewer than 700,000 distinct CDR3 sequences, with under 15% observed a single time. CDR1 is LGHNT and CDR2 is FRNRAP in the germline V gene. The trim removed 1 base at V and 8 bases at J, leaving 5 bases unmatched. The CDR3 has 15 amino acids. The chain employs TRBV12-5 and TRBJ2-1; 10 bases are a match to TRBD2. The sample in question was PBMCs, mostly from graft donor cells, obtained 360 days after TCRalphabeta/CD19-depleted stem cell transplant. This sequence was found in a male patient between 5 and 17 years old who had a stem cell transplant for acute myeloid leukemia, so the T cells may come from the graft donor. DNA of the CDR3: TGTGCTAGTGGTTTGGGGTCTAGCGGGAGACATGAGCAGTTCTTC. Residues: CASGLGSSGRHEQFF.